This T cell receptor (beta chain) emerged from a study of OX40 agonist ivuxolimab in advanced cancers. Autoimmune disease history or systemic immunosuppression was exclusionary. Per the germline V gene, CDR1 is WSHSY and CDR2 is SAAADI. V shed 8 bases, J shed 0 bases, and the junction held 6 bases outside the gene matches. This CDR3 is built from 17 residues. The protocol was immunoSEQ multiplex PCR, while the TCRdb copy is restricted to in-frame clones and leaves out a portion. This table holds tens of thousands of clones, under 95% found once. The receptor comes from an adult with an advanced solid tumor such as melanoma, head and neck, liver or kidney cancer. V is TRBV10-2 and J is TRBJ2-3, with 15 positions matching TRBD2. Here the sequenced sample was CD4+ or CD8+ T cells sorted from blood, taken in a trial of the OX40 agonist ivuxolimab. This chain's CDR3 is CASLGTSGGISTDTQYF. The CDR3 DNA reads as TGCGCCAGCCTGGGGACTAGCGGGGGGATTAGCACAGATACGCAGTATTTT.